The 29 T cell receptor beta chains below all came from one sample that was sequenced in a study of blood T cell repertoires in COVID-19 (dated by TCRdb to about 2020). To prepare the library, the immunoSEQ multiplex PCR assay was applied. Here the immuneACCESS table is served through TCRdb, limited to in-frame sequences with V and J called. Missing clones are a known gap in these copies; in checked studies unresolved V genes cover under half, and the rest lacks a known reason. This sample lists some 250,000 clones; 75% to 90% were detected once. The top ten clonotypes cover under 10% of the sample. Source material: PBMCs or T cells enriched from blood (not recorded which). Every receptor here comes from a man aged 35 to 55 who had recovered from COVID-19.

The V call is TRBV6-5, the J call TRBJ2-1, with 7 bases aligning to TRBD2. The CDR3 consists of 14 residues. Germline CDR1 and CDR2: MNHEY and SVGAGI. The V segment lost 8 bases and the J segment 0 bases; nucleotides outside the gene matches: 4. The chain's CDR3 is CASFERGSYNEQFF. The DNA of the CDR3 is TGTGCCAGCTTTGAGCGGGGCTCCTACAATGAGCAGTTCTTC.

The chain uses TRBV7-3 and TRBJ2-2; 8 bases are a match to TRBD2. CDR1 is SGHTA and CDR2 is FQGTGA in the germline V gene. This CDR3 region has 15 residues. J gave up 7 bases and V 5 bases, and 9 bases lay outside the gene matches. The CDR3 loop reads CASSPVRLASGELFF. The CDR3, as DNA: TGTGCCAGCAGCCCCGTGAGACTAGCGAGCGGGGAGCTGTTTTTT.

The V gene is TRBV5-6, the J gene TRBJ2-1; 11 nucleotides match TRBD1. CDR3 length equals 13 residues. Germline CDR1 reads SGHDT; CDR2 reads YYEEEE. V was pared by 5 bases and J by 9 bases, with 4 bases of the junction left unmatched. The CDR3 nucleotides are TGTGCCAGCAGGAGGACAGGGGGCGGTGAGCAGTTCTTC. The encoded protein is CASRRTGGGEQFF.

The count of this clone is one. J is TRBJ2-7 and V is TRBV3-1 (or the pseudogene TRBV3-2); D remains unclear. Trimming removed 5 bases from V and 5 bases from J, with 7 bases in between. The CDR3 length is 11 residues. In germline, CDR1 is LGHDT, CDR2 YNNKEL (reference sequence). The CDR3 sequence: CASSYSNEQYF. The CDR3 region has the DNA TGTGCCAGCAGCTATAGCAACGAGCAGTACTTC.

J is TRBJ1-1 and V is TRBV15, with D perhaps TRBD1 (6 bases). The CDR3 runs 15 residues. Per germline, CDR1 LNHNV and CDR2 YYDKDF (reference sequence). Between the trimmed V and J ends, which lost 5 bases and 5 bases, there was a span of 18 bases. CDR3: CATSRKNRDRTEAFF. DNA for the CDR3: TGTGCCACCAGCCGCAAGAACAGGGATCGGACTGAAGCTTTCTTT.

The chain employs TRBV7-9 and TRBJ2-7; 9 positions match TRBD2. The germline CDR1 and CDR2 sequences are SEHNR and FQNEAQ (reference sequence). J lost 3 bases, V lost 7 bases, and 7 bases had no gene match. The length of the CDR3 is 14 residues. In nucleotides, the CDR3 is TGTGCCAGCACCAATAGCGGGAGTTACTACGAGCAGTACTTC. This translates into CASTNSGSYYEQYF.

This clone was seen only a few times. The gene calls are TRBV7-8 and TRBJ2-7; 9 nucleotides align to TRBD2. CDR1 is SGHVS, CDR2 FQNEAQ, per germline. The CDR3 has 16 amino acids. The junction had 7 bases not matched to a gene; V was cut back by 1 base and J by 3 bases. The CDR3 sequence is CASSLVGRTSDYEQYF. The CDR3 DNA follows: TGTGCCAGCAGCTTAGTAGGTCGGACTAGCGACTACGAGCAGTACTTC.

This clone was seen more than once but under ten times. The chain is built from TRBV9 and TRBJ2-6, with a weak D call TRBD2 (5 bases). The ends were cut back, 1 base at V and 4 bases at J, with 27 bases in the middle. The length of the CDR3 is 21 residues. Looked up from germline, CDR1 is SGDLS and CDR2 is YYNGEE. The CDR3 sequence: CASSVTLQRSWGVRGANVLTF. CDR3 bases: TGTGCCAGCAGCGTAACCCTACAGCGAAGTTGGGGAGTTAGGGGGGCCAACGTCCTGACTTTC. Combining the CDR3 with reference TRBV9 and TRBJ2-6 gives the whole variable domain DSGVTQTPKHLITATGQRVTLRCSPRSGDLSVYWYQQSLDQGLQFLIQYYNGEERAKGNILERFSAQQFPDLHSELNLSSLELGDSALYFCASSVTLQRSWGVRGANVLTFGAGSRLTVL.

J is TRBJ2-1 and V is TRBV7-8; TRBD2 agrees at 10 bases. Germline CDR1 reads SGHVS; CDR2 reads FQNEAQ. V lost 4 bases, J lost 2 bases, and 11 bases stayed unmatched. This CDR3 spans 18 amino acids. CDR3 DNA sequence: TGTGCCAGCAGCTCCTCCGAGGCTAGCGGGGGAACCTACAATGAGCAGTTCTTC. It translates to CASSSSEASGGTYNEQFF.

This chain uses TRBV28 with TRBJ1-1, with TRBD1 matching 12 bases. V dropped 8 bases and J dropped 0; count of bases not matched to a gene: 7. CDR3 size: 16 residues. Germline CDR1 reads MDHEN; CDR2 reads SYDVKM. The CDR3 coding sequence is TGTGCCAGCGGCCTGGGACAGGGGGCTCTGAACACTGAAGCTTTCTTT. Residues: CASGLGQGALNTEAFF.

The chain couples TRBV30 to TRBJ2-3, with D hard to call. V was pared by 1 base and J by 6 bases, with 11 bases between. Germline assignment: CDR1 GTSNPN and CDR2 SVGIG (reference sequence). The CDR3 runs to 13 residues. This CDR3 is CAWSGRVGDTQYF. In DNA, the CDR3 is TGTGCCTGGAGTGGACGGGTTGGGGATACGCAGTATTTT.

This clone was observed once. The chain combines TRBV21-1 with TRBJ1-6; TRBD1, the table's D call, lacks a check against the DNA. TRBV21-1 is a documented pseudogene. The length of the CDR3 is 14 residues. The CDR3: CASSKQGENSPLHF. Written as DNA, the CDR3 is TGTGCCAGCAGCAAGCAGGGCGAAAATTCACCCCTCCACTTT.

This sequence joins TRBV6-5 and TRBJ2-7; D call uncertain. The CDR3 covers 13 residues. CDR1 is MNHEY and CDR2 is SVGAGI in the germline V gene. V was cut by 7 bases and J by 1 base, with 11 bases left in between. CDR3 bases: TGTGCCAGCACCCCCCCCGGTTCCTACGAGCAGTACTTC. Its protein product is CASTPPGSYEQYF.

The chain links TRBV5-1 to TRBJ1-1; unclear D gene. Trimming left V 2 bases short and J 0 bases short, with 5 bases between. There are 13 residues in the CDR3. CDR1 and CDR2 (germline): SGHRS, YFSETQ. CDR3 in amino acids: CASSFIMNTEAFF. The CDR3 DNA is TGCGCCAGCAGCTTTATTATGAACACTGAAGCTTTCTTT.

The chain joins TRBV6-6 to TRBJ1-1; 7 bases are a match to TRBD1. Trimming cost V 5 bases and J 4 bases; bases outside gene matches: 7. The CDR3 contains 14 residues. Per the germline V gene, CDR1 is MNHNY and CDR2 is SVGAGI (reference sequence). The CDR3 spells CASSNRQGITEAFF. The CDR3 DNA reads TGTGCCAGCAGTAACCGACAGGGAATCACTGAAGCTTTCTTT.

This chain connects TRBV5-1 to TRBJ1-5; the D is unclear. The V and J ends lost 0 bases and 1 base respectively, with 8 bases between them. CDR1 is SGHRS and CDR2 is YFSETQ in the germline V gene. CDR3 length: 15 amino acids. The DNA for the CDR3 is TGCGCCAGCAGCTTGGGTACAAACAGCAATCAGCCCCAGCATTTT. Translated, it gives CASSLGTNSNQPQHF. Complete variable domain (other parts from reference TRBV5-1 and TRBJ1-5): KAGVTQTPRYLIKTRGQQVTLSCSPISGHRSVSWYQQTPGQGLQFLFEYFSETQRNKGNFPGRFSGRQFSNSRSEMNVSTLELGDSALYLCASSLGTNSNQPQHFGDGTRLSIL.

V is TRBV19 and J is TRBJ2-2; D gene unclear. The V end lost 3 bases, the J end lost 0 bases, and 8 bases lay between the germline ends. This CDR3 comprises 15 residues. Germline V lookup: CDR1 LNHDA, CDR2 SQIVND (reference sequence). CDR3 region: CASSMGRSNTGELFF. The CDR3 DNA reads TGTGCCAGTAGTATGGGCAGGTCGAACACCGGGGAGCTGTTTTTT.

A remark on this clone: At the DNA level, this CDR3 is encoded by other sequences in the same sample as well. The chain couples TRBV28 to TRBJ2-7, with 7 positions matching TRBD2. The germline V gene has CDR1 MDHEN and CDR2 SYDVKM. The CDR3 runs to 14 residues. The J segment lost 0 bases and the V segment lost 4 bases, leaving 3 bases of the junction unmatched. CDR3: CASSSSGSSYEQYF. CDR3 DNA: TGTGCCAGCAGTTCTAGCGGCAGCTCCTACGAGCAGTACTTC.

This clone was recorded a few times. The chain recombines TRBV7-2 with TRBJ1-5; no clear D gene. CDR3 size: 12 residues. Per germline, CDR1 SGHTA and CDR2 FQGNSA. Between the trimmed V and J ends, which lost 3 bases and 7 bases, there was a span of 7 bases. The DNA for the CDR3 is TGTGCCAGCAGCTTTGCCGGGCAGCCCCAGCATTTT. It codes for CASSFAGQPQHF.

V usage is TRBV5-1 and J usage is TRBJ1-1; maybe TRBD1 (6 bases). The V end was cut by 1 base, the J end by 2 bases, with 12 bases between. This CDR3 is built from 15 residues. In germline, CDR1 is SGHRS, CDR2 YFSETQ. The CDR3 is CASSLTQDRNTEAFF. The DNA of the CDR3 is TGCGCCAGCAGCTTGACCCAGGACAGAAACACTGAAGCTTTCTTT.

This clone was seen only once. The chain carries TRBV28 and TRBJ2-5, with D possibly TRBD1 on 5 matching bases. Germline V gene lookup returns CDR1 MDHEN and CDR2 SYDVKM. Trimming left V 2 bases short and J 4 bases short, with 20 bases between. There are 17 residues in the CDR3. This CDR3 reads CASSLAGGQGIRETQYF. DNA for the CDR3: TGTGCCAGCAGTTTAGCAGGTGGGCAGGGTATCCGAGAGACCCAGTACTTC.

The chain joins TRBV14 to TRBJ1-3; 9 bases are a match to TRBD1. This CDR3 region has 19 residues. V shed 1 base, J shed 0 bases, and the junction held 10 bases outside the gene matches. CDR1 and CDR2 from the germline V gene are SGHDN and FVKESK. The CDR3 DNA follows: TGTGCCAGCAGCCAAGTCGACAGGGGGATTTTACTCTCTGGAAACACCATATATTTT. This encodes CASSQVDRGILLSGNTIYF. The full variable domain, completed using reference TRBV14 and TRBJ1-3, is EAGVTQFPSHSVIEKGQTVTLRCDPISGHDNLYWYRRVMGKEIKFLLHFVKESKQDESGMPNNRFLAERTGGTYSTLKVQPAELEDSGVYFCASSQVDRGILLSGNTIYFGEGSWLTVV.

The V call is TRBV5-1, the J call TRBJ2-5; TRBD2 matches 13 bases. Per the germline V gene, CDR1 is SGHRS and CDR2 is YFSETQ. The J segment lost 5 bases and the V segment lost 1 base, leaving 8 bases of the junction unmatched. This CDR3 is built from 17 residues. The CDR3 is CASSLPTGLAGLETQYF. CDR3 DNA sequence: TGCGCCAGCAGCTTGCCCACGGGACTAGCGGGACTTGAGACCCAGTACTTC.

The chain is built from TRBV2 and TRBJ2-7, with a possible D match to TRBD2 (6 bases). V was clipped by 8 bases and J by 0 bases, with 14 bases between them. The CDR3 is 14 amino acids. Germline V gene data show CDR1 as SNHLY and CDR2 as FYNNEI. The CDR3 DNA reads TGTGCCAGCCAGGCGGGACGGACCTCCTACGAGCAGTACTTC. Encoded protein: CASQAGRTSYEQYF.

This sequence joins TRBV27 and TRBJ1-5; TRBD1 matches at 7 bases. The CDR3 covers 16 residues. V gave up 7 bases and J gave up 0 bases; unmatched junction bases: 9. Germline V CDR1 and CDR2: MNHEY, SMNVEV (reference sequence). CDR3 coding DNA: TGTGCCAGCAAAAAGACAGGGTCTTATAGCAATCAGCCCCAGCATTTT. Amino acids: CASKKTGSYSNQPQHF.

This rearrangement joins TRBV19 to TRBJ2-2; D may be TRBD1 (5 bases). This CDR3 is built from 15 residues. V lost 7 bases, J lost 5 bases, and 17 bases lay in between. CDR1 and CDR2 from the germline V gene are LNHDA and SQIVND (reference sequence). The CDR3 loop reads CASTSETEQTGELFF. Written as DNA, the CDR3 is TGTGCCAGTACATCTGAGACAGAACAGACCGGGGAGCTGTTTTTT.

The J gene is TRBJ2-7, the V gene TRBV4-1; 7 bases are a match to TRBD1. The CDR3 consists of 18 residues. V lost 0 bases to trimming and J lost 0 bases; unmatched junction nucleotides: 11. CDR1 and CDR2 (germline): MGHRA, YSYEKL. The CDR3 coding sequence is TGCGCCAGCAGCCAAGAAATTCGTAGGGACAGTATCTCCTACGAGCAGTACTTC. It codes for CASSQEIRRDSISYEQYF.

The chain recombines TRBV7-2 with TRBJ1-6, with 11 bases lining up with TRBD1. CDR1 SGHTA and CDR2 FQGNSA come from the germline V gene. Trimming at V came to 0 bases and at J to 14 bases, leaving 6 bases not matched to a gene. There are 15 residues in the CDR3. The CDR3 region is CASSLAGQGVRALHF. The CDR3 coding sequence is TGTGCCAGCAGCTTAGCGGGACAGGGGGTAAGAGCCCTCCACTTT.

On this clone itself: One end of the junction does not line up with germline, which may come from a read error. V is TRBV27 and J is TRBJ1-6; no definite D call. The CDR3 is 18 residues long. Germline lookup yields CDR1 MNHEY and CDR2 SMNVEV (reference sequence). The CDR3 protein is CASSLSPLFGEDNSPLHF. CDR3 bases: TGTGCCAGCAGCTTATCGCCCTTGTTTGGGGAGGATAATTCACCCCTCCACTTT.